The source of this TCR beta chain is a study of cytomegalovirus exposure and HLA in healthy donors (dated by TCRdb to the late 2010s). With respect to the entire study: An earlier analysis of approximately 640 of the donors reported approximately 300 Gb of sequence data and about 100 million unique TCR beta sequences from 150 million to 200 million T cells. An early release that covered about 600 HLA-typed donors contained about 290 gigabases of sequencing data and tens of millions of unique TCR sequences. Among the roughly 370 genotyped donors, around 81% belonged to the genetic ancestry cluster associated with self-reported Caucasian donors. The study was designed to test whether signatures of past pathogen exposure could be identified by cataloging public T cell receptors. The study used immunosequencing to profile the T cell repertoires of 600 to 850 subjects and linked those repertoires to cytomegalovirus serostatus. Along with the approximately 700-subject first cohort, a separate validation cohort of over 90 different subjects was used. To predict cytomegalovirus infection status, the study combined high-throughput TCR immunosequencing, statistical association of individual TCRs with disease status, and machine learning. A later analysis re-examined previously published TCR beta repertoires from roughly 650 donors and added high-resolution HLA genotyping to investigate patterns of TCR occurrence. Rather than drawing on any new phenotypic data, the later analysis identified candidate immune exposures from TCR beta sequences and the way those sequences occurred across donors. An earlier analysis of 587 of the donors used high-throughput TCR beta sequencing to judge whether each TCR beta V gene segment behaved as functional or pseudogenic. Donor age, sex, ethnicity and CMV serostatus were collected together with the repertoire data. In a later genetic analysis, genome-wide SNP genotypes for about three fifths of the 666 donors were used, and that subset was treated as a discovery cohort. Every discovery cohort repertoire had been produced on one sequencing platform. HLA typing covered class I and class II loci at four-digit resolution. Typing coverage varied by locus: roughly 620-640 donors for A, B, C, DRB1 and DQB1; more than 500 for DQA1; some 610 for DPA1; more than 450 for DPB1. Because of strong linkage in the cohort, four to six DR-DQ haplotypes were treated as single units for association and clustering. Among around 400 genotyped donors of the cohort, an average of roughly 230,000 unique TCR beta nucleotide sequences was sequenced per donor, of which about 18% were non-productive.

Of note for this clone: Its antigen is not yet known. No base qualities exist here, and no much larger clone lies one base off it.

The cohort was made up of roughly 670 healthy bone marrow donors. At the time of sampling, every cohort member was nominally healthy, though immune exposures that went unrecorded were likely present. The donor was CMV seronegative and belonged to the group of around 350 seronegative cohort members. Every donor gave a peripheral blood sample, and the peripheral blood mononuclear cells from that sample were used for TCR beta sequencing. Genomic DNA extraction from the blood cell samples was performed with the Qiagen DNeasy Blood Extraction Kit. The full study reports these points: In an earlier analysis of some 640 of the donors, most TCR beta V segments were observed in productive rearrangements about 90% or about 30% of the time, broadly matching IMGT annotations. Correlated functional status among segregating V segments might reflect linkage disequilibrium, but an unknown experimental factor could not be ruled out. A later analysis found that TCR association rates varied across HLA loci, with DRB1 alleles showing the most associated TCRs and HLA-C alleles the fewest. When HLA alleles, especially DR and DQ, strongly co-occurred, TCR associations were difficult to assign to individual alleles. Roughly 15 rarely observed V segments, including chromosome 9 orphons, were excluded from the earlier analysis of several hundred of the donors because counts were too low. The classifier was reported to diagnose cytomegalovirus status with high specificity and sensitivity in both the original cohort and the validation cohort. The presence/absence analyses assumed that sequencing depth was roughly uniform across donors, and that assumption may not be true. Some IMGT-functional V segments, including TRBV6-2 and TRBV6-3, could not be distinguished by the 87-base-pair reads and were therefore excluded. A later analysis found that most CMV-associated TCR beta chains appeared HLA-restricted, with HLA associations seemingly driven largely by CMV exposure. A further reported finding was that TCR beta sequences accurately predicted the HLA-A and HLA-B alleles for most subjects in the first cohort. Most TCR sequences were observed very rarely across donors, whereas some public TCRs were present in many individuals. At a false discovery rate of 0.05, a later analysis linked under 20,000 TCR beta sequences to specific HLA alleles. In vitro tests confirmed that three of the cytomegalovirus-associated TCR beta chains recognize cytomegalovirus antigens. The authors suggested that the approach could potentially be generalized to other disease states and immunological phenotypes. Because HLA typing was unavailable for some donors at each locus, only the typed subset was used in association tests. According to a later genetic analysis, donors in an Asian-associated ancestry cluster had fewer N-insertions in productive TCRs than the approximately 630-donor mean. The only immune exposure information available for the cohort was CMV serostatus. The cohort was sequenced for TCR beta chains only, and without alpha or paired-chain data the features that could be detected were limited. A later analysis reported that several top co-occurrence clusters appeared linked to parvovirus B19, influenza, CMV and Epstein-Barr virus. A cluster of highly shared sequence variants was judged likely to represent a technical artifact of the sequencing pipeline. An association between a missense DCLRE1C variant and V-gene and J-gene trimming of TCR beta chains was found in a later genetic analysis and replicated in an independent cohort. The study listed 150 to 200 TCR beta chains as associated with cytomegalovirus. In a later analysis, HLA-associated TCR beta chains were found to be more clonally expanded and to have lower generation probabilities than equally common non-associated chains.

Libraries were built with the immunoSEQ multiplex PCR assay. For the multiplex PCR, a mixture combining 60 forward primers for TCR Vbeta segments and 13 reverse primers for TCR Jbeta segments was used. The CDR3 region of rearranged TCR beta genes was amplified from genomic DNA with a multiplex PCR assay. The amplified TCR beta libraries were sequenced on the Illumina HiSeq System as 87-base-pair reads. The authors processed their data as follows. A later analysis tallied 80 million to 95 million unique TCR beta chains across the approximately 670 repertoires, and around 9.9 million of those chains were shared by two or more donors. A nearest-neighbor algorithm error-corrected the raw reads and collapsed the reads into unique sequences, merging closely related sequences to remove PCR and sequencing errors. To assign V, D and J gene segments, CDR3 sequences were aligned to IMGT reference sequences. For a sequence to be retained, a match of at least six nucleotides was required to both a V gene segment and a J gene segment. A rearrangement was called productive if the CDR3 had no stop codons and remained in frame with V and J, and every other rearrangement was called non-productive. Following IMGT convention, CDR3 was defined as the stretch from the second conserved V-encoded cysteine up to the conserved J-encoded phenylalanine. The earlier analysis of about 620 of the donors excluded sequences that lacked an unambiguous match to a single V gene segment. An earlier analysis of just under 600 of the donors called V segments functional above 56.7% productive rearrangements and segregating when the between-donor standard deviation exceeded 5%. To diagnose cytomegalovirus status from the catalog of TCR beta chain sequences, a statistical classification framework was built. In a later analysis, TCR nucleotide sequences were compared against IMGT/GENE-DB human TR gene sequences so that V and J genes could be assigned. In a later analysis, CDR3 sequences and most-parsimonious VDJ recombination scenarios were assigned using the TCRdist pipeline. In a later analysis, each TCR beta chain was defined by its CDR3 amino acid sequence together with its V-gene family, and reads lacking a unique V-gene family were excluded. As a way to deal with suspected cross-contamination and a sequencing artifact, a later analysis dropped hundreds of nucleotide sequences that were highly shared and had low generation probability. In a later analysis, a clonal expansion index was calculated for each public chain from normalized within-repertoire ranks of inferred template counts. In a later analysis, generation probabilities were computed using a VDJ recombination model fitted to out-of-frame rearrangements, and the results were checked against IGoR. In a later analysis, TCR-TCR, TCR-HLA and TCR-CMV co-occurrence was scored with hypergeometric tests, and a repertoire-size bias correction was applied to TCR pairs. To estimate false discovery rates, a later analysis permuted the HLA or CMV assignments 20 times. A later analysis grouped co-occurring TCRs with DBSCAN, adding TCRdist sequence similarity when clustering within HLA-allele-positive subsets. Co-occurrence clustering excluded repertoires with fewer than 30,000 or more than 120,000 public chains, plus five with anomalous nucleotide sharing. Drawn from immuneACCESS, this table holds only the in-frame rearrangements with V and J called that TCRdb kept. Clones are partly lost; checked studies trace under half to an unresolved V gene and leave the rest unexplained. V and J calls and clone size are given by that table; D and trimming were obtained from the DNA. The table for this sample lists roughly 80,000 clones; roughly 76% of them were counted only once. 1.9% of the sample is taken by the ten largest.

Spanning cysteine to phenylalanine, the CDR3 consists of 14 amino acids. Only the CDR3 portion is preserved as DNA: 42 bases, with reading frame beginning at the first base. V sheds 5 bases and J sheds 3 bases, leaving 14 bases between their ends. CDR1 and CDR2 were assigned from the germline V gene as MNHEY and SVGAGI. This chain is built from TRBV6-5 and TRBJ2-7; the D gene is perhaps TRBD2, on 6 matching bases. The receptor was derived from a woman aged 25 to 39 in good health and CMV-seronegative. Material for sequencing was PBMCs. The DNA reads TGTGCCAGCAGTCGGCCGGGACTCTTCTACGAGCAGTACTTC. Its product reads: CASSRPGLFYEQYF.